These 14 T cell receptor beta chains came from one sample sequenced in a study of T cell clonotyping in hematopoietic cell transplantation. Generated by immunoSEQ multiplex PCR, the TCRdb table keeps only in-frame clones and is missing some. The sample holds 9,000 to 13,000 clones, 89% seen once. The source material was PBMCs, sampled 180 days after allogeneic stem cell transplant. The receptors were sampled from a male patient aged 55 to 69 who had an allogeneic stem cell transplant from an unrelated donor, so the T cells may come from the graft donor. Some clones in this sample may be carry-over from other donors' samples.

The V call is TRBV2, the J call TRBJ2-2; D not resolved. CDR1 and CDR2 from the germline V gene are SNHLY and FYNNEI. V was cut by 8 bases and J by 2 bases, with 18 bases left in between. The CDR3 consists of 16 residues. The chain's CDR3 is CASLNVGFFNTGELFF. CDR3 DNA sequence: TGTGCCAGCTTGAATGTAGGCTTTTTTAACACCGGGGAGCTGTTTTTT.

Only one count was recorded for this clone. The chain employs TRBV7-9 and TRBJ1-6; TRBD1 is a possible D gene (5 bases). Trimming took 5 bases from V and 9 from J, leaving 17 bases between them. Germline V lookup: CDR1 SEHNR, CDR2 FQNEAQ (reference sequence). The CDR3 covers 15 residues. CDR3 DNA: TGTGCCAGCAGCCTAGGTCAGGGCGTTGGTTCACCCCTCCACTTT. Amino acid sequence: CASSLGQGVGSPLHF.

The rearrangement links TRBV9 to TRBJ2-6; tentatively, D is TRBD2 (5 bases). The CDR3 runs 18 residues. The V and J ends lost 4 bases and 2 bases respectively, with 19 bases between them. Germline V gene lookup returns CDR1 SGDLS and CDR2 YYNGEE. The CDR3 loop reads CASSSPSGDPPGANVLTF. CDR3 DNA sequence: TGTGCCAGCAGCTCCCCATCCGGGGATCCCCCTGGGGCCAACGTCCTGACTTTC.

V is TRBV7-8 and J is TRBJ1-1, with 7 bases lining up with TRBD1. The CDR3 runs to 14 residues. J was trimmed by 2 bases and V by 5 bases; bases with no gene match: 5. Germline CDR1 and CDR2: SGHVS and FQNEAQ. CDR3 loop: CASSIRDSNTEAFF. CDR3 nucleotides: TGTGCCAGCAGCATCCGGGACAGCAACACTGAAGCTTTCTTT. The whole variable domain, filled in from reference TRBV7-8 and TRBJ1-1, reads GAGVSQSPRYKVAKRGQDVALRCDPISGHVSLFWYQQALGQGPEFLTYFQNEAQLDKSGLPSDRFFAERPEGSVSTLKIQRTQQEDSAVYLCASSIRDSNTEAFFGQGTRLTVV.

The rearrangement joins TRBV6-5 to TRBJ1-2; 7 positions agree with TRBD1. This CDR3 has 15 residues. The V gene end was trimmed by 6 bases and the J gene end by 5 bases; junction bases not matched to a gene: 12. The germline V gene has CDR1 MNHEY and CDR2 SVGAGI. In nucleotides, the CDR3 is TGTGCCAGCAGCCGCGCCGGGACAGATCATTATGGCTACACCTTC. Translating it yields CASSRAGTDHYGYTF.

V is TRBV4-1 and J is TRBJ2-7; TRBD1 might be the D (6 bases). Germline loops: CDR1 MGHRA, CDR2 YSYEKL. CDR3 size: 14 residues. V lost 3 bases and J lost 0, with 9 bases in between. The CDR3 bases are TGCGCCAGCAGCCAGGGGACACCCTCCTACGAGCAGTACTTC. Amino acid sequence: CASSQGTPSYEQYF.

This clone was counted between two and nine times. The chain uses TRBV19 and TRBJ2-7; 10 bases line up with TRBD1. Germline V gives CDR1 LNHDA, CDR2 SQIVND (reference sequence). CDR3 length: 12 amino acids. Trimming at V came to 7 bases and at J to 9 bases, leaving 6 bases not matched to a gene. As DNA, the CDR3 is TGTGCCAGTAAAGGACAGGGGGAAAGGCAGTACTTC. This codes for CASKGQGERQYF.

This clone was observed a few times. This sequence joins TRBV5-6 and TRBJ2-5; perhaps TRBD2 as D (5 bases). This CDR3 spans 14 amino acids. Germline CDR1 is SGHDT and CDR2 is YYEEEE. V was pared by 4 bases and J by 5 bases, with 15 bases between. The CDR3 nucleotides are TGTGCCAGCAGCATGGCGGCCAGGAGGGAGACCCAGTACTTC. Its translation is CASSMAARRETQYF.

This sequence joins TRBV6-6 and TRBJ1-6, with D perhaps TRBD1 (6 bases). Germline V gene data show CDR1 as MNHNY and CDR2 as SVGAGI (reference sequence). Trimming removed 5 bases from V and 8 bases from J, with 16 bases in between. The CDR3 sequence is 15 residues long. CDR3 sequence: CASSRTGQVDSPLHF. In DNA, the CDR3 is TGTGCCAGCAGTCGAACGGGACAAGTCGATTCACCCCTCCACTTT.

This chain joins TRBV4-1 and TRBJ1-2; D call uncertain. V was pared by 0 bases and J by 2 bases, with 10 bases between. Germline assignment: CDR1 MGHRA and CDR2 YSYEKL. The CDR3 is made up of 15 amino acids. CDR3 region: CASSQDPEENYGYTF. The CDR3 DNA sequence: TGCGCCAGCAGCCAAGATCCAGAGGAAAACTATGGCTACACCTTC.

The chain carries TRBV6-1 and TRBJ2-1; D ambiguous. V was pared by 2 bases and J by 3 bases, with 14 bases between. CDR3 length equals 16 residues. Germline CDR1 MNHNS, CDR2 SASEGT. For the CDR3, the DNA is TGTGCCAGCAGTGAATCCGGGCAGAGTTACTACAATGAGCAGTTCTTC. Amino acid sequence: CASSESGQSYYNEQFF.

CDR3 sequence reads: CASKEPAQVITIYF. The CDR3 DNA reads as TGTGCCAGCAAGGAACCGGCCCAGGTGATCACCATATATTTT. The chain carries TRBV6-1 and TRBJ1-3; D not certain. Trimming left V 7 bases short and J 9 bases short, with 19 bases between. CDR1 is MNHNS, CDR2 SASEGT, per germline. The CDR3 length is 14 residues.

This clone has a handful of counts. The V call is TRBV6-5, the J call TRBJ1-6; D remains ambiguous. The CDR3 consists of 13 residues. Trimming pared 3 bases from V and 9 bases from J, leaving 9 bases between. Germline V gene sequence: CDR1 MNHEY, CDR2 SVGAGI. The DNA of the CDR3 is TGTGCCAGCAGTTATGACCTAACTTCACCCCTCCACTTT. Its translation is CASSYDLTSPLHF.

The V gene is TRBV2, the J gene TRBJ2-5; 7 bases are a match to TRBD1. CDR1 and CDR2 from the germline V gene are SNHLY and FYNNEI. The ends lost 9 bases at V and 2 bases at J; junction bases unmatched: 3. CDR3 size: 12 residues. The CDR3 DNA reads as TGTGCCAGTACCAGGGGGCAAGAGACCCAGTACTTC. Protein sequence: CASTRGQETQYF.